A selection of T cell receptor beta chains follows, all from one sample in a study of shared clonotypes between healthy human individuals. Assay used: immunoSEQ multiplex PCR; TCRdb lists only in-frame clones, some missing. The table records around 480,000 clones, around 79% of them present only once. Sequenced: PBMCs. The receptors originated from a woman in her forties in good health. Some clones in this sample may be carry-over from other donors' samples. CDR3s include the opening cysteine and the closing phenylalanine or tryptophan. D genes are given only for firm matches. Expanded clones get a size class; other rows say once, few or many, or leave the size out.

d_gene: .; j_gene: TRBJ2-7; len: 15; v_gene: TRBV19; abundance: .; CDR3aa: CASSRAEAGTYEQYF; CDR3nt: TGTGCCAGTAGTAGAGCGGAGGCAGGGACCTACGAGCAGTACTTC
d_gene: .; j_gene: TRBJ1-1; len: 15; v_gene: TRBV28; abundance: .; CDR3aa: CASSPTGPSGTEAFF; CDR3nt: TGTGCCAGCAGTCCCACGGGTCCGTCTGGGACTGAAGCTTTCTTT
d_gene: TRBD1; j_gene: TRBJ1-5; len: 15; v_gene: TRBV10-3; abundance: .; CDR3aa: CAISEGQDSNQPQHF; CDR3nt: TGTGCCATCAGTGAGGGACAGGATAGCAATCAGCCCCAGCATTTT
d_gene: .; j_gene: TRBJ2-7; len: 14; v_gene: TRBV6-1; abundance: few; CDR3aa: CASSEDGAWSVQYF; CDR3nt: TGTGCCAGCAGTGAAGACGGGGCATGGTCCGTGCAGTACTTC
d_gene: .; j_gene: TRBJ2-7; len: 11; v_gene: TRBV18; abundance: .; CDR3aa: CASSLDYEQYF; CDR3nt: TGTGCCAGCTCACTTGACTACGAGCAGTACTTC
d_gene: TRBD2; j_gene: TRBJ2-3; len: 16; v_gene: TRBV9; abundance: few; CDR3aa: CASSGLAGGGTDTQYF; CDR3nt: TGTGCCAGCAGCGGCTTAGCGGGAGGGGGCACAGATACGCAGTATTTT
d_gene: .; j_gene: TRBJ2-4; len: 16; v_gene: TRBV7-8; abundance: .; CDR3aa: CASSLWPKDSKNIQYF; CDR3nt: TGTGCCAGCAGCTTATGGCCAAAGGACAGTAAAAACATTCAGTACTTC
d_gene: TRBD1; j_gene: TRBJ2-7; len: 15; v_gene: TRBV4-3; abundance: many; CDR3aa: CASSQTRDRAHEQYF; CDR3nt: TGCGCCAGCAGCCAAACTAGGGACAGGGCCCACGAGCAGTACTTC
d_gene: .; j_gene: TRBJ1-3; len: 16; v_gene: TRBV7-2; abundance: once; CDR3aa: CASSFPTLTDRNTIYF; CDR3nt: TGTGCCAGCAGCTTTCCGACCTTGACAGACAGAAACACCATATATTTT
d_gene: TRBD2; j_gene: TRBJ2-1; len: 11; v_gene: TRBV10-3; abundance: once; CDR3aa: CAIRYGGEQFF; CDR3nt: TGTGCCATCAGATACGGGGGGGAGCAGTTCTTC
d_gene: .; j_gene: TRBJ2-3; len: 19; v_gene: TRBV5-6; abundance: few; CDR3aa: CASSPVGGLTNFSTDTQYF; CDR3nt: TGTGCCAGCAGCCCGGTCGGGGGGCTGACTAACTTTAGCACAGATACGCAGTATTTT
d_gene: .; j_gene: TRBJ1-1; len: 16; v_gene: TRBV7-9; abundance: .; CDR3aa: CASSWPKSGLHTEAFF; CDR3nt: TGTGCCAGCAGCTGGCCTAAAAGCGGGCTGCACACTGAAGCTTTCTTT